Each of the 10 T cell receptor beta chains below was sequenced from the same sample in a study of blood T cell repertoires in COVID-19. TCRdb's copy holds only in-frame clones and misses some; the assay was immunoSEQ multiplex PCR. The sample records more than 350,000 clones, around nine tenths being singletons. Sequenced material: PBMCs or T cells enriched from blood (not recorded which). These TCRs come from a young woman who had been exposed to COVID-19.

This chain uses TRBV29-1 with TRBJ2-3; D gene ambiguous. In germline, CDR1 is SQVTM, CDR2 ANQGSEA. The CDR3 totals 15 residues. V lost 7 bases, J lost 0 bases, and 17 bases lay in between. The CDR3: CSAAPSRSSTDTQYF. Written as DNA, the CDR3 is TGCAGCGCTGCACCCTCGCGGAGTAGCACAGATACGCAGTATTTT.

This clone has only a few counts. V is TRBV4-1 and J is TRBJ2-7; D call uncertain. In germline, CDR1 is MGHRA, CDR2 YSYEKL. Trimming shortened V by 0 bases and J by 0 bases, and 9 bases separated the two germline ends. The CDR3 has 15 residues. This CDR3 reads CASSQDQVVSYEQYF. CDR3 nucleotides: TGCGCCAGCAGCCAAGATCAGGTCGTCTCCTACGAGCAGTACTTC.

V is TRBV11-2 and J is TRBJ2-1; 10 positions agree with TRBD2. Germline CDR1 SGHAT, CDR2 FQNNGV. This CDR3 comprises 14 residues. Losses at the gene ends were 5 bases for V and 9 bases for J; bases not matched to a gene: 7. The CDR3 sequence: CASSQSGGAGEQFF. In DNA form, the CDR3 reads TGTGCCAGCAGCCAGAGCGGGGGGGCGGGTGAGCAGTTCTTC.

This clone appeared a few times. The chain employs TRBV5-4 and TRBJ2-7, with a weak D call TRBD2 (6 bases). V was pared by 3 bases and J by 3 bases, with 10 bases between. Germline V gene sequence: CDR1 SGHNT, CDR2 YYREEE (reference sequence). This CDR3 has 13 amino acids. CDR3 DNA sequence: TGTGCCAGCAGCTCGGGACTGCACTACGAGCAGTACTTC. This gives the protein CASSSGLHYEQYF.

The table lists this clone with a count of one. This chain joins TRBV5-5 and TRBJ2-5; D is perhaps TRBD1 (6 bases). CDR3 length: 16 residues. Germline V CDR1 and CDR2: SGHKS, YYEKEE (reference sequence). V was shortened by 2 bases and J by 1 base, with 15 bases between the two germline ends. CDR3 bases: TGTGCCAGCAGCTTTCGGGCGGACAGTTTCCAAGAGACCCAGTACTTC. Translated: CASSFRADSFQETQYF.

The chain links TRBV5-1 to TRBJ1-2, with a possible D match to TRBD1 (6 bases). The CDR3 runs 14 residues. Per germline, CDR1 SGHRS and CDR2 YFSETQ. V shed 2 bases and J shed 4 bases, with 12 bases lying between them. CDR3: CASSLATGIYGYTF. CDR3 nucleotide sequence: TGCGCCAGCAGCTTAGCCACAGGGATCTATGGCTACACCTTC.

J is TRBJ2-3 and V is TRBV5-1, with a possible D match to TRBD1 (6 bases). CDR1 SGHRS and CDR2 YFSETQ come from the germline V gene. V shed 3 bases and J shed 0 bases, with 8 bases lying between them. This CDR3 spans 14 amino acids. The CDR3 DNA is TGCGCCAGCAGCTGGACAGAAAGCACAGATACGCAGTATTTT. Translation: CASSWTESTDTQYF.

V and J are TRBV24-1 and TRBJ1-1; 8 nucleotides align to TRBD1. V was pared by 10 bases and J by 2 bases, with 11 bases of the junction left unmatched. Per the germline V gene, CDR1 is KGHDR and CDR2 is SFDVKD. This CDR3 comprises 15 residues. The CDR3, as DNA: TGTGCCACTAGCAGGGGGCTGGGAGACAACACTGAAGCTTTCTTT. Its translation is CATSRGLGDNTEAFF.

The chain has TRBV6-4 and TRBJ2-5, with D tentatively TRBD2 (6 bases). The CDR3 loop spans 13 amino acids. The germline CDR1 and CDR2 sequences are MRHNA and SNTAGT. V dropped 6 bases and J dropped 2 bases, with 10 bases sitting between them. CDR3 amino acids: CASSRDSQETQYF. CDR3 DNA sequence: TGTGCCAGCAGCCGGGACTCACAAGAGACCCAGTACTTC.

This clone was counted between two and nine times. The CDR3 spells CASSPPGLEAFF. CDR3 bases: TGTGCCAGCAGCCCCCCAGGCCTTGAAGCTTTCTTT. The chain couples TRBV5-4 to TRBJ1-1; D not resolved. The CDR3 length is 12 residues. The germline V gene has CDR1 SGHNT and CDR2 YYREEE (reference sequence). V lost 4 bases, J lost 7 bases, and 11 bases lay in between. The variable domain in full, with the rest retrieved from reference TRBV5-4 and TRBJ1-1, is ETGVTQSPTHLIKTRGQQVTLRCSSQSGHNTVSWYQQALGQGPQFIFQYYREEENGRGNFPPRFSGLQFPNYSSELNVNALELDDSALYLCASSPPGLEAFFGQGTRLTVV.